One and the same sample provided the 9 T cell receptor beta chains below, sequenced in a study of blood T cell repertoires in COVID-19. Only in-frame clones appear in the TCRdb table, and some are missing; sequencing was by immunoSEQ multiplex PCR. Of more than 200,000 clones in the sample, 80% to 90% were seen once. Sample: PBMCs or T cells enriched from blood (not recorded which). The receptors derive from a man aged 35 to 55 who had recovered from COVID-19.

The sample holds one count of this clone. The chain joins TRBV9 to TRBJ2-5; D is possibly TRBD2 (6 bases). This CDR3 has 14 amino acids. Germline assignment: CDR1 SGDLS and CDR2 YYNGEE. Trimming stripped 0 bases from V and 6 bases from J, with 12 bases between. CDR3 coding DNA: TGTGCCAGCAGCGTAGGGGGGGACTCAAAGACCCAGTACTTC. Translated: CASSVGGDSKTQYF.

The J gene is TRBJ1-3, the V gene TRBV28; no definite D call. The V gene's germline CDR1 is MDHEN and CDR2 SYDVKM. The CDR3 covers 15 residues. Deletions cut 4 bases from V and 0 bases from J, with 10 bases between. The CDR3 loop is CASSSTRSSGNTIYF. The CDR3 DNA follows: TGTGCCAGCAGTTCGACGAGGAGCTCTGGAAACACCATATATTTT. The full variable domain, rest sourced from reference TRBV28 and TRBJ1-3, is DVKVTQSSRYLVKRTGEKVFLECVQDMDHENMFWYRQDPGLGLRLIYFSYDVKMKEKGDIPEGYSVSREKKERFSLILESASTNQTSMYLCASSSTRSSGNTIYFGEGSWLTVV.

The J gene is TRBJ2-1, the V gene TRBV6-2 or TRBV6-3, with D tentatively TRBD2 (5 bases). Trimming removed 4 bases at V and 7 bases at J, with 11 bases between. CDR1 and CDR2 from the germline V gene are MNHEY and SVGEGT. This CDR3 is built from 13 residues. The CDR3 region has the DNA TGTGCCAGCAGTTTGGAGGTCCTGAATGAGCAGTTCTTC. This codes for CASSLEVLNEQFF.

The rearrangement links TRBV28 to TRBJ2-1; 7 nucleotides align to TRBD2. The CDR3 contains 16 residues. V lost 1 base and J lost 1; bases outside the gene matches: 4. In germline, CDR1 is MDHEN, CDR2 SYDVKM. The DNA for the CDR3 is TGTGCCAGCAGTTTATTCGCCGGGGGGTCCTACAATGAGCAGTTCTTC. Translating it yields CASSLFAGGSYNEQFF.

This chain joins TRBV19 and TRBJ1-2; TRBD1 might be the D (6 bases). The CDR3 is made up of 13 amino acids. Looked up from germline, CDR1 is LNHDA and CDR2 is SQIVND (reference sequence). Between the trimmed V and J ends, which lost 6 bases and 8 bases, there was a span of 16 bases. CDR3 coding DNA: TGTGCCAGTAGCGGGGGGCGCTTGAAAGGCTACACCTTC. Translation: CASSGGRLKGYTF.

The rearrangement uses TRBV5-1 and TRBJ2-7; maybe TRBD2 (6 bases). Germline values: CDR1 SGHRS, CDR2 YFSETQ. V dropped 2 bases and J dropped 0 bases, with 15 bases sitting between them. The CDR3 is 16 residues long. CDR3 nucleotide sequence: TGCGCCAGCAGCTTCTCTTCTGCGGGGAGCTCCTACGAGCAGTACTTC. Translation: CASSFSSAGSSYEQYF. The whole variable domain, filled in from reference TRBV5-1 and TRBJ2-7, reads KAGVTQTPRYLIKTRGQQVTLSCSPISGHRSVSWYQQTPGQGLQFLFEYFSETQRNKGNFPGRFSGRQFSNSRSEMNVSTLELGDSALYLCASSFSSAGSSYEQYFGPGTRLTVT.

The chain employs TRBV30 and TRBJ2-3; the match to TRBD1 covers 11 bases. CDR1 is GTSNPN, CDR2 SVGIG, per germline (reference sequence). CDR3 length: 14 amino acids. Losses at the gene ends were 7 bases for V and 1 base for J; bases not matched to a gene: 4. CDR3 amino acids: CASDRGLRTDTQYF. CDR3 bases: TGTGCCTCGGACAGGGGGCTGCGCACAGATACGCAGTATTTT.

The chain joins TRBV21-1 to TRBJ1-5; no check of the table's D call, TRBD1, against the DNA was made. TRBV21-1 counts as a pseudogene. The CDR3 runs 15 residues. The CDR3 DNA is TGTGCCAGCAGCTTAACTCTAGGGGTCCTTCAGCCCCAGCATTTT. Translated, it gives CASSLTLGVLQPQHF.

This chain links TRBV19 with TRBJ2-2, with a tentative D call TRBD1 (6 bases). The V gene lost 3 bases and the J gene lost 0 bases, with 17 bases spanning the gap. There are 18 residues in the CDR3. CDR1 and CDR2 from the germline V gene are LNHDA and SQIVND (reference sequence). In DNA, the CDR3 is TGTGCCAGTAGTATCCAGGACAGCCGGATATCGAACACCGGGGAGCTGTTTTTT. It specifies CASSIQDSRISNTGELFF.